The TCR beta chain under discussion was sequenced for a study of early T cells in non-severe SARS-CoV-2 infection. Using its own MiXCR run on the 5' RACE reads, TCRdb lists one record per CDR3 protein. The sample lists around 58,000 distinct CDR3 sequences, about 7.7% occurring once. The sequencing here drew on whole blood, taken at baseline. This TCR was sampled from an adult who was a healthcare worker with PCR-confirmed SARS-CoV-2 infection or an uninfected control (not recorded which).

CDR3 coding DNA: TGCAGTGCTAGTCGGGAGGTTTCGGAAGATACGCAGTATTTT. Protein sequence: CSASREVSEDTQYF. This rearrangement joins TRBV20-1 to TRBJ2-3, with 7 bases lining up with TRBD2. Germline V gene data show CDR1 as DFQATT and CDR2 as SNEGSKA (reference sequence). The CDR3 is 14 residues long. With V trimmed by 3 bases and J by 5 bases, 8 bases remained unmatched.